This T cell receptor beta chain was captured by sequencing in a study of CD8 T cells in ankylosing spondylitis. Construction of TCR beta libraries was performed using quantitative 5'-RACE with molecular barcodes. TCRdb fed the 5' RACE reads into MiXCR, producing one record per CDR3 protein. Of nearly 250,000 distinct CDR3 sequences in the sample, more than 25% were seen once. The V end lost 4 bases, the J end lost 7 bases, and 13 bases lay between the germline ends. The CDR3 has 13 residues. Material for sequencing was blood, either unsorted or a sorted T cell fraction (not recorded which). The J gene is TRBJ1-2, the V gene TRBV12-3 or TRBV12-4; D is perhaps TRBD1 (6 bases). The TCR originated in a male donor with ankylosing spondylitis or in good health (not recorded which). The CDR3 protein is CASSSVRGGGYTF. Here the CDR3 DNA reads TGTGCCAGCAGTTCTGTCCGAGGGGGTGGCTACACCTTC.